The 26 T cell receptor beta chains listed next were all sequenced from one sample in a study of T cells in Graves' hyperthyroidism and ophthalmopathy (dated by TCRdb to between 2018 and 2021). Library prep was done by multiplex PCR. Sequencing was carried out with an Illumina HiSeq 2000. TCR beta CDR3 regions were amplified from RNA transcripts. A first-round RT-PCR of the TCR CDR3 used the HTBI primer set with the Qiagen OneStep RT-PCR kit. TCRdb handled the public reads itself, with Q25 trimming in fastp and clone calling in MiXCR, and kept productive beta chains. Identical CDR3 proteins give one entry, which carries the most common genes and DNA. The sample records 730,000 or so distinct CDR3 sequences, 15% to 20% of which are singletons. The biggest ten clones account for roughly a sixth of the sample. The sequenced material came from blood. The receptor source for this set is a woman aged 45-60 years with Graves' hyperthyroidism that later progressed to Graves' ophthalmopathy.

The gene calls are TRBV7-6 and TRBJ2-2; 8 nucleotides agree with TRBD1. The germline CDR1 and CDR2 sequences are SGHVS and FNYEAQ. This CDR3 region has 15 residues. After removal of 1 base from V and 6 bases from J, the junction contained 4 bases not matched to a gene. CDR3 protein: CASSLGRTGSGELFF. The CDR3 DNA is TGTGCCAGCAGCTTAGGCCGGACAGGGTCCGGGGAGCTGTTTTTT.

The chain links TRBV20-1 to TRBJ1-6; D might be TRBD1 (6 bases). CDR3 length: 13 residues. The V end lost 1 base, the J end lost 7 bases, and 8 bases lay between the germline ends. Germline CDR1 is DFQATT and CDR2 is SNEGSKA (reference sequence). CDR3 residues: CSARGQENSPLHF. The CDR3 bases are TGCAGTGCTAGAGGACAGGAAAATTCACCCCTCCACTTT.

This clonotype was observed a handful of times. The chain joins TRBV11-2 to TRBJ1-1, with a possible D match to TRBD1 (6 bases). Germline V gives CDR1 SGHAT, CDR2 FQNNGV. This CDR3 has 13 residues. The germline V and J ends were trimmed by 6 bases and 4 bases, with 12 bases remaining between them. The CDR3 loop is CASSLQGITEAFF. Here the CDR3 DNA reads TGTGCCAGCAGTTTGCAGGGGATCACTGAAGCTTTCTTT.

This clonotype was counted between two and nine times. The rearrangement links TRBV20-1 to TRBJ2-5; TRBD2 might be the D (6 bases). V was shortened by 5 bases and J by 1 base, with 11 bases between the two germline ends. The CDR3 extends over 13 amino acids. Germline loops: CDR1 DFQATT, CDR2 SNEGSKA (reference sequence). The CDR3 protein is CSAAGRLQETQYF. For the CDR3, the DNA is TGCAGTGCTGCGGGACGGCTCCAAGAGACCCAGTACTTC.

This clonotype appeared a few times. This chain joins TRBV12-3 or TRBV12-4 and TRBJ2-5; D may match TRBD1 or TRBD2 (5 bases each). The CDR3 contains 15 residues. With 5 bases removed from V and 4 bases from J, the gap between germline ends came to 17 bases. CDR3 bases: TGTGCCAGCAGTGCCCTCCAGGGTGGGGGAGAGACCCAGTACTTC. Translating it yields CASSALQGGGETQYF.

The V call is TRBV3-1, the J call TRBJ1-5, with TRBD1 matching 7 bases. The germline V gene has CDR1 LGHDT and CDR2 YNNKEL (reference sequence). The CDR3 has 14 residues. Losses at the gene ends were 4 bases for V and 3 bases for J; bases not matched to a gene: 3. The CDR3 DNA reads as TGTGCCAGCAGCCGGGACAGCTACAATCAGCCCCAGCATTTT. Translation: CASSRDSYNQPQHF.

In DNA form, the CDR3 reads TGCAGTGCTAGCGGGGGGGCGTTAGATACGCAGTATTTT. Translating it yields CSASGGALDTQYF. J is TRBJ2-3 and V is TRBV20-1, with TRBD2 matching 8 bases. V dropped 3 bases and J dropped 5; count of bases not matched to a gene: 4. CDR1 and CDR2 (germline): DFQATT, SNEGSKA (reference sequence). The CDR3 is made up of 13 amino acids.

This clonotype has just a few counts. The chain recombines TRBV27 with TRBJ1-6; the match to TRBD1 covers 9 bases. V dropped 5 bases and J dropped 10; count of bases not matched to a gene: 12. The CDR3 has 16 amino acids. From germline, CDR1 is MNHEY and CDR2 SMNVEV (reference sequence). CDR3: CASSLHSGTGRSPLHF. For the CDR3, the DNA is TGTGCCAGCAGTCTACACTCCGGGACAGGGAGATCACCCCTCCACTTT.

The rearrangement uses TRBV25-1 and TRBJ1-2; weak D call: TRBD1 (5 bases). V dropped 4 bases and J dropped 9 bases, with 12 bases sitting between them. Germline values: CDR1 MGHDK, CDR2 SYGVNS. The CDR3 is made up of 12 amino acids. This CDR3 is CASSGQGNRYTF. As DNA, the CDR3 is TGTGCCAGCAGTGGGCAGGGCAATCGCTACACCTTC.

This clonotype was detected ten times or more. This rearrangement joins TRBV27 to TRBJ2-7, with D possibly being TRBD2 (5 bases). V lost 2 bases to trimming and J lost 2 bases, with 10 bases between them. The CDR3 contains 14 residues. Looked up from germline, CDR1 is MNHEY and CDR2 is SMNVEV (reference sequence). CDR3 residues: CASSLRAGPYEQYF. For the CDR3, the DNA is TGTGCCAGCAGTTTACGGGCGGGCCCCTACGAGCAGTACTTC.

The CDR3 sequence is CASSRTRAHTGELFF. The DNA for the CDR3 is TGTGCCAGCAGTAGAACGAGGGCTCACACCGGGGAGCTGTTTTTT. The rearrangement links TRBV25-1 to TRBJ2-2; possibly TRBD2 for D (5 bases). V was cut by 5 bases and J by 3 bases, with 13 bases left in between. CDR3 length equals 15 residues. Germline CDR1 is MGHDK and CDR2 is SYGVNS.

The sample holds a few counts of this clonotype. The chain is built from TRBV7-8 and TRBJ1-5; no clear D gene. Germline CDR1 and CDR2: SGHVS and FQNEAQ. The CDR3 runs to 16 residues. The V gene lost 1 base and the J gene lost 3 bases, with 13 bases spanning the gap. DNA for the CDR3: TGTGCCAGCAGCTTAGTTCCAATTACCTACAATCAGCCCCAGCATTTT. This sequence encodes CASSLVPITYNQPQHF.

The chain is built from TRBV5-1 and TRBJ2-5; 11 nucleotides line up with TRBD1. This CDR3 has 15 residues. Germline V gives CDR1 SGHRS, CDR2 YFSETQ. V shed 4 bases, J shed 5 bases, and the junction held 7 bases outside the gene matches. The CDR3 DNA reads as TGCGCCAGCAGCAGAGGACAGGGGGCTCTCGAGACCCAGTACTTC. Amino acids: CASSRGQGALETQYF.

V is TRBV15 and J is TRBJ1-3, with D perhaps TRBD1 (5 bases). Deletions cut 0 bases from V and 4 bases from J, with 10 bases between. There are 15 residues in the CDR3. Germline V gene sequence: CDR1 LNHNV, CDR2 YYDKDF (reference sequence). CDR3 amino acids: CATSREGTYGNTIYF. Written as DNA, the CDR3 is TGTGCCACCAGCAGAGAGGGGACGTACGGAAACACCATATATTTT. Full variable domain (missing parts from reference TRBV15 and TRBJ1-3): DAMVIQNPRYQVTQFGKPVTLSCSQTLNHNVMYWYQQKSSQAPKLLFHYYDKDFNNEADTPDNFQSRRPNTSFCFLDIRSPGLGDTAMYLCATSREGTYGNTIYFGEGSWLTVV.

In its sample, this clonotype was seen many times. V and J are TRBV30 and TRBJ2-3, with D perhaps matching TRBD1 or TRBD2 (6 bases each). Germline V gene sequence: CDR1 GTSNPN, CDR2 SVGIG (reference sequence). There are 18 residues in the CDR3. V lost 3 bases, J lost 0 bases, and 22 bases lay in between. CDR3 protein: CAWSQRGARLFSTDTQYF. The CDR3 DNA reads as TGTGCCTGGAGCCAAAGGGGGGCCAGGCTGTTTAGCACAGATACGCAGTATTTT.

This clonotype appeared many times. V gene TRBV10-1 combines with J gene TRBJ1-1, with D tentatively TRBD1 (5 bases). CDR3 size: 14 residues. Germline lookup yields CDR1 WNHNN and CDR2 SYGVQD (reference sequence). Trimming cost V 0 bases and J 4 bases, with 9 bases left between them. Written as DNA, the CDR3 is TGCGCCAGCAGTGAGTCAGGGGCACCCACTGAAGCTTTCTTT. Residues: CASSESGAPTEAFF.

The chain employs TRBV20-1 and TRBJ2-1; 9 bases line up with TRBD2. Germline values: CDR1 DFQATT, CDR2 SNEGSKA (reference sequence). Trimming removed 0 bases from V and 7 bases from J; junction bases left unmatched: 10. This CDR3 region has 16 residues. The CDR3 here is CSARDPGGGALNEQFF. The CDR3 region has the DNA TGCAGTGCTAGAGATCCGGGCGGGGGGGCCTTAAATGAGCAGTTCTTC.

The sample holds a few counts of this clonotype. The chain is built from TRBV27 and TRBJ2-7, with a tentative D call TRBD1 (5 bases). This CDR3 region has 14 residues. Germline CDR1 MNHEY, CDR2 SMNVEV (reference sequence). Between the trimmed V and J ends, which lost 0 bases and 3 bases, there was a span of 9 bases. CDR3 nucleotide sequence: TGTGCCAGCAGTTTATCCGGACACGTCTACGAGCAGTACTTC. Translating it yields CASSLSGHVYEQYF.

This clonotype was observed at least ten times. This chain joins TRBV20-1 and TRBJ2-1; D possibly matches TRBD1 or TRBD2 (5 bases each). The germline V and J ends were trimmed by 5 bases and 8 bases, with 13 bases remaining between them. Germline CDR1 and CDR2: DFQATT and SNEGSKA (reference sequence). The CDR3 runs to 12 residues. The DNA for the CDR3 is TGCAGTGCTGCCGGGACCCCAGATGAGCAGTTCTTC. This codes for CSAAGTPDEQFF.

The V gene is TRBV20-1, the J gene TRBJ2-7; 11 nucleotides agree with TRBD1. Germline trimming cut 7 bases from V and 1 base from J; bases unmatched to any gene: 6. From germline, CDR1 is DFQATT and CDR2 SNEGSKA (reference sequence). There are 14 residues in the CDR3. The DNA for the CDR3 is TGCAGTGGCGGGGACAGGGGGATTTCCTACGAGCAGTACTTC. It encodes CSGGDRGISYEQYF.

This clonotype was counted between two and nine times. The rearrangement joins TRBV4-1 to TRBJ1-5; D gene uncertain. Germline CDR1 MGHRA, CDR2 YSYEKL. The CDR3 loop spans 16 amino acids. V lost 3 bases, J lost 1 base, and 13 bases lay in between. CDR3 DNA: TGCGCCAGCAGCCAGGATAGGCTGGGAAGCAATCAGCCCCAGCATTTT. Translated, it gives CASSQDRLGSNQPQHF.

This clonotype was recorded at least ten times. The rearrangement links TRBV12-3 or TRBV12-4 to TRBJ1-2, with D maybe TRBD1 (5 bases). V lost 5 bases and J 3 bases, leaving 10 bases between the germline ends. The CDR3 runs 13 residues. The CDR3 region is CASSGGGYYGYTF. CDR3 DNA: TGTGCCAGCAGTGGTGGGGGTTACTATGGCTACACCTTC.

The rearrangement links TRBV6-1 to TRBJ2-1; 8 nucleotides agree with TRBD2. Germline CDR1 and CDR2: MNHNS and SASEGT. V lost 5 bases, J lost 14 bases, and 5 bases stayed unmatched. The CDR3 sequence is 11 residues long. The CDR3 DNA reads as TGTGCCAGCAGTCACGGGACTAGAGAGTTCTTC. Amino acid sequence: CASSHGTREFF.

This clonotype has a handful of counts. V and J are TRBV4-1 and TRBJ1-2; D uncertain. Between the trimmed V and J ends, which lost 0 bases and 4 bases, there was a span of 12 bases. The CDR3 is 15 amino acids. CDR1 is MGHRA and CDR2 is YSYEKL in the germline V gene. The CDR3 protein is CASSQDTRAFYGYTF. The CDR3 DNA reads TGCGCCAGCAGCCAAGATACGAGGGCGTTCTATGGCTACACCTTC.

This clonotype was detected ten times or more. The chain is built from TRBV5-5 and TRBJ2-1; 7 positions match TRBD1. CDR1 and CDR2 (germline): SGHKS, YYEKEE (reference sequence). The trim removed 0 bases at V and 4 bases at J, leaving 4 bases unmatched. This CDR3 spans 15 amino acids. Here the CDR3 DNA reads TGTGCCAGCAGCTTGGAGCAGGGGGAATACAATGAGCAGTTCTTC. This translates into CASSLEQGEYNEQFF.

This clonotype occurred a few times. It may be a read error: a sequence one base away is much more abundant. The chain is built from TRBV2 and TRBJ2-7; 7 positions match TRBD2. The CDR3 has 13 residues. Germline-derived CDR1 and CDR2 are SNHLY and FYNNEI. V lost 5 bases, J lost 6 bases, and 7 bases stayed unmatched. The CDR3 is CASSLRGNSEQYF. CDR3 sequence (DNA): TGTGCCAGCAGTTTGCGGGGGAATAGCGAGCAGTACTTC.